The clone carrying this T cell receptor (beta chain) appeared many times. Researchers took RNA transcripts and amplified the TCR beta CDR3 regions from them. A first-round RT-PCR of the TCR CDR3 used the HTBI primer set. TCRdb re-analysed the multiplex PCR reads in MiXCR, keeping a single row per CDR3 protein. Of around 580,000 distinct CDR3 sequences in the sample, roughly 17% were seen once. This sample was included in a study of T cells in Graves' hyperthyroidism and ophthalmopathy. The sample was blood. This TCR came from a woman aged 18-29 years with Graves' hyperthyroidism.

In DNA form, the CDR3 reads TGTGCCAGCAGCTTAAATAGCGGGGGGGCTTTCTACGAGCAGTACTTC. Its protein product is CASSLNSGGAFYEQYF. The genes are TRBV7-8 and TRBJ2-7, with TRBD2 matching over 11 bases. Trimming removed 2 bases from V and 3 bases from J; junction bases left unmatched: 6. Germline V gives CDR1 SGHVS, CDR2 FQNEAQ. This CDR3 comprises 16 residues.